What follows are 2 T cell receptor beta chains derived from one specimen sequenced in a study of blood T cell repertoires in COVID-19. Assay used: immunoSEQ multiplex PCR; TCRdb lists only in-frame clones, some missing. The sample has 290,000 or so clones; about 89% are singletons. Sequenced: peripheral blood. The source is a woman in her 30s with COVID-19, enrolled during active disease.

The chain employs TRBV19 and TRBJ1-2; no reliable D call. The CDR3 runs to 13 residues. Germline V gene sequence: CDR1 LNHDA, CDR2 SQIVND (reference sequence). V was shortened by 5 bases and J by 0 bases, with 7 bases between the two germline ends. The CDR3 sequence: CASSFISNYGYTF. In DNA, the CDR3 is TGTGCCAGTAGTTTTATTTCTAACTATGGCTACACCTTC. Full variable domain (rest looked up from reference TRBV19 and TRBJ1-2): DGGITQSPKYLFRKEGQNVTLSCEQNLNHDAMYWYRQDPGQGLRLIYYSQIVNDFQKGDIAEGYSVSREKKESFPLTVTSAQKNPTAFYLCASSFISNYGYTFGSGTRLTVV.

This clone was seen more than once but under ten times. This chain joins TRBV6-5 and TRBJ1-4; maybe TRBD1 (6 bases). CDR3 size: 14 residues. Looked up from germline, CDR1 is MNHEY and CDR2 is SVGAGI. Trimming pared 4 bases from V and 0 bases from J, leaving 6 bases between. CDR3 in DNA: TGTGCCAGCAGTTGGACAGCAACTAATGAAAAACTGTTTTTT. Protein: CASSWTATNEKLFF.